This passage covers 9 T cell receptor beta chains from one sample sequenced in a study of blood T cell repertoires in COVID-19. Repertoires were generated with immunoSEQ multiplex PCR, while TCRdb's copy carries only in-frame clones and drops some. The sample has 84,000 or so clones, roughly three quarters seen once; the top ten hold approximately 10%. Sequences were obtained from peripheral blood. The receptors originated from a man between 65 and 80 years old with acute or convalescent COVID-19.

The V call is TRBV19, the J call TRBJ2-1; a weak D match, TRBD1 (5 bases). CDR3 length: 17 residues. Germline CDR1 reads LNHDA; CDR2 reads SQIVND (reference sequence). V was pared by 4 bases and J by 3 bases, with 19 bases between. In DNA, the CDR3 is TGTGCCAGTAGTAGGTCCAGGGAAGGCATCGTCTACAATGAGCAGTTCTTC. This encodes CASSRSREGIVYNEQFF.

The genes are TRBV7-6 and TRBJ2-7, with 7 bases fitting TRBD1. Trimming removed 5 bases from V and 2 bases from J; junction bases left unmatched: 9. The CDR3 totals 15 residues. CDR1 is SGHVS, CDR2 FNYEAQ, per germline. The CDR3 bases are TGTGCCAGCAGCCGTCAGACAGGGCCCGCCTACGAGCAGTACTTC. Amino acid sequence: CASSRQTGPAYEQYF.

CDR3 sequence reads: CASSTTGIAQPQHF. The CDR3 nucleotides are TGTGCCAGCAGTACTACAGGGATTGCGCAGCCCCAGCATTTT. The rearrangement links TRBV28 to TRBJ1-5, with D perhaps TRBD1 (6 bases). The CDR3 length is 14 residues. Trimming shortened V by 5 bases and J by 7 bases, and 15 bases separated the two germline ends. Germline CDR1 is MDHEN and CDR2 is SYDVKM.

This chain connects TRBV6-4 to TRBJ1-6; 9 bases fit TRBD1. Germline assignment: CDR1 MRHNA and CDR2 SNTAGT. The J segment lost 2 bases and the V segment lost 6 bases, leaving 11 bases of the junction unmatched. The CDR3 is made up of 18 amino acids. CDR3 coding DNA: TGTGCCAGCAGGAACTGGGACAGGGACTATCCCTATAATTCACCCCTCCACTTT. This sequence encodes CASRNWDRDYPYNSPLHF.

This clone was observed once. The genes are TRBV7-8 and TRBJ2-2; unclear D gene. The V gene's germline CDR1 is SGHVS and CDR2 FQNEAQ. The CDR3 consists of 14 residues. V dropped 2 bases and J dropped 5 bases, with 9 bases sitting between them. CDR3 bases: TGTGCCAGCAGCTTAACGGTTGGTACCGGGGAGCTGTTTTTT. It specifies CASSLTVGTGELFF.

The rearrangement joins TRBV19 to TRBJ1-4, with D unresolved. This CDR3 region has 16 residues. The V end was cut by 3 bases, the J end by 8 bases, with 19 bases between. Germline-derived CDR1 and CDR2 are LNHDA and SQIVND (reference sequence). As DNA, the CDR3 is TGTGCCAGTAGTATCCAGGCGCGCACCGCTGGAGAAAAACTGTTTTTT. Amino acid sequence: CASSIQARTAGEKLFF.

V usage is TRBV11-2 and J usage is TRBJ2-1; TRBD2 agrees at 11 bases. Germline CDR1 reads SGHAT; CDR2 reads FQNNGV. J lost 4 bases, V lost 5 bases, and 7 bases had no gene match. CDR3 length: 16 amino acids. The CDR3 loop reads CASSVSGGASYNEQFF. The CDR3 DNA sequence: TGTGCCAGCAGCGTTAGCGGGGGGGCTTCTTACAATGAGCAGTTCTTC.

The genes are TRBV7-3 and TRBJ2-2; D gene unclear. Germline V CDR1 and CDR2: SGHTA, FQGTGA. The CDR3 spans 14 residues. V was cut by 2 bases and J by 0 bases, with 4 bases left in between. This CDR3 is CASSLAANTGELFF. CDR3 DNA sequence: TGTGCCAGCAGCTTAGCAGCGAACACCGGGGAGCTGTTTTTT.

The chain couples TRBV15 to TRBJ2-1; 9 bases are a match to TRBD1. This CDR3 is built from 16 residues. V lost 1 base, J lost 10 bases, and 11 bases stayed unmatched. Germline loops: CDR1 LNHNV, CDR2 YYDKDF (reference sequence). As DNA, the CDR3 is TGTGCCACCAGCAGAGGCGCGGGACAGGGAACCTACGAGCAGTTCTTC. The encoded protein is CATSRGAGQGTYEQFF. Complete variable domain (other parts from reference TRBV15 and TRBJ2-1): DAMVIQNPRYQVTQFGKPVTLSCSQTLNHNVMYWYQQKSSQAPKLLFHYYDKDFNNEADTPDNFQSRRPNTSFCFLDIRSPGLGDTAMYLCATSRGAGQGTYEQFFGPGTRLTVL.